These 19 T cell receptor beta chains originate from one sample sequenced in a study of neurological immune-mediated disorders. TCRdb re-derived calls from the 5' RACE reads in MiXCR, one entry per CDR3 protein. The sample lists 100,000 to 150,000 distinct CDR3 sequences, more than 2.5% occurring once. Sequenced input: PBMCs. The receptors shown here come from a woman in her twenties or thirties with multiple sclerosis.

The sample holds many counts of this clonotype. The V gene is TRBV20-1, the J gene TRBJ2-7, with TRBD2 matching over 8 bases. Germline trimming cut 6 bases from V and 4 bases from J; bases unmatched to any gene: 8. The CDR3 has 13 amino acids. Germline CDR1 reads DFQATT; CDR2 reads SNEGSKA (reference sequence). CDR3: CSAERELSYEQYF. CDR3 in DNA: TGCAGTGCGGAGCGGGAGCTCTCTTACGAGCAGTACTTC.

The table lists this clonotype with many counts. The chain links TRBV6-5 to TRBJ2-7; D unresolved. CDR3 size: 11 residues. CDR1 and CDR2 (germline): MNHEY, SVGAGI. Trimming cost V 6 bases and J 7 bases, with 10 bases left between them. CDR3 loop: CASRSTAEQYF. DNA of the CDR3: TGTGCCAGCAGATCAACAGCTGAGCAGTACTTC.

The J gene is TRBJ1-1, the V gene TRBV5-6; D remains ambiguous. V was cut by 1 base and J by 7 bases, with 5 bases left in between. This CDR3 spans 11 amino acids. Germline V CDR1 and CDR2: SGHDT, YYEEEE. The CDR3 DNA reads TGTGCCAGCAGCTTGTTGGATGAAGCTTTCTTT. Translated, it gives CASSLLDEAFF. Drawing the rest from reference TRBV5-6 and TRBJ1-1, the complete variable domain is DAGVTQSPTHLIKTRGQQVTLRCSPKSGHDTVSWYQQALGQGPQFIFQYYEEEERQRGNFPDRFSGHQFPNYSSELNVNALLLGDSALYLCASSLLDEAFFGQGTRLTVV.

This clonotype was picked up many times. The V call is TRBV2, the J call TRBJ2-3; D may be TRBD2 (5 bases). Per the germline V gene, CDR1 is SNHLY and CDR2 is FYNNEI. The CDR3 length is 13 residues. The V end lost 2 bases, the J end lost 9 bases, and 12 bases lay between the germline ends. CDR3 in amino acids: CASSESLLVTQYF. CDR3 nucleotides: TGTGCCAGCAGTGAATCCCTACTAGTAACGCAGTATTTT.

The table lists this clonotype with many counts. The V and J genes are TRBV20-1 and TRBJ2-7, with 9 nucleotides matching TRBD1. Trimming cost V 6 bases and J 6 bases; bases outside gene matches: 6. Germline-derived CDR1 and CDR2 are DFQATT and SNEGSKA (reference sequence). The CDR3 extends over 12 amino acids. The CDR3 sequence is CSAEDRGSEQYF. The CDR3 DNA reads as TGCAGTGCCGAGGACAGGGGTAGCGAGCAGTACTTC.

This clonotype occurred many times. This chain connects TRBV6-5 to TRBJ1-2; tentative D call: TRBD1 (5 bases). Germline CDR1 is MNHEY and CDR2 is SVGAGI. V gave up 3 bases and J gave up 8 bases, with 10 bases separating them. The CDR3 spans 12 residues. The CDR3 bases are TGTGCCAGCAGTTATGCTGGGGACGGCTACACCTTC. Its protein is CASSYAGDGYTF.

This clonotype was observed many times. The CDR3 coding sequence is TGCAGTGCTCCTTTAGCGGGGTATTCGGAGACCCAGTACTTC. This gives the protein CSAPLAGYSETQYF. The chain joins TRBV20-1 to TRBJ2-5; 8 nucleotides align to TRBD2. Looked up from germline, CDR1 is DFQATT and CDR2 is SNEGSKA (reference sequence). CDR3 length: 14 amino acids. V was pared by 5 bases and J by 5 bases, with 10 bases of the junction left unmatched.

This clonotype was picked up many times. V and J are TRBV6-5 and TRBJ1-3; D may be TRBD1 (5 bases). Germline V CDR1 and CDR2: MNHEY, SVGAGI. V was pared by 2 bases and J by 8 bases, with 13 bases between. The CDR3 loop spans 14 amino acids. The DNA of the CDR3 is TGTGCCAGCAGTTACACCCTGGGGACGCACACCATATATTTT. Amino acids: CASSYTLGTHTIYF.

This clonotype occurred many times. CDR3 loop: CSATPLMQGLDTQYF. In DNA, the CDR3 is TGCAGTGCTACCCCCCTCATGCAGGGATTAGATACGCAGTATTTT. The V and J genes are TRBV20-1 and TRBJ2-3; D may be TRBD1 (5 bases). This CDR3 has 15 amino acids. V gave up 4 bases and J gave up 5 bases, with 19 bases separating them. Per the germline V gene, CDR1 is DFQATT and CDR2 is SNEGSKA (reference sequence).

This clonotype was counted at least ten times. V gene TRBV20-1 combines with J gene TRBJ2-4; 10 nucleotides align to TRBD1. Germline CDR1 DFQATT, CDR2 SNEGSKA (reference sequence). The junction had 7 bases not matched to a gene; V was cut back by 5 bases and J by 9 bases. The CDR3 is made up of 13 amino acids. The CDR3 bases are TGCAGTGCTTCGACAGGGGGCTCGGGCATTCAGTACTTC. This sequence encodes CSASTGGSGIQYF.

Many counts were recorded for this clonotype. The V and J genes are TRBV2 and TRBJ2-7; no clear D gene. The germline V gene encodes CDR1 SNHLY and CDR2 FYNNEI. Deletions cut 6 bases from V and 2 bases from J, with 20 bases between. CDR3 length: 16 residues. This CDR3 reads CASSNEVLRIAYEQYF. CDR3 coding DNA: TGTGCCAGCAGCAACGAAGTCCTCAGGATCGCCTACGAGCAGTACTTC.

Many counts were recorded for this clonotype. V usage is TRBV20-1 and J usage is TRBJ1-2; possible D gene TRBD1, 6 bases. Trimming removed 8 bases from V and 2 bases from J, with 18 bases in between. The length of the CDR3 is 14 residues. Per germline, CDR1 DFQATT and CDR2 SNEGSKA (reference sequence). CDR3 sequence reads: CSPAGHPINYGYTF. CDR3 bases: TGCAGTCCCGCGGGACACCCGATAAACTATGGCTACACCTTC.

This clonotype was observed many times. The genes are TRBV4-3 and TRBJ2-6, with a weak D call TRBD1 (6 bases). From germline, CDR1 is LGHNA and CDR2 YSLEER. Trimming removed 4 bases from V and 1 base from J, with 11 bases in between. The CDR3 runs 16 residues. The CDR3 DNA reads TGCGCCAGCAGCCCCAGTACAGGGTCTGGGGCCAACGTCCTGACTTTC. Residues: CASSPSTGSGANVLTF.

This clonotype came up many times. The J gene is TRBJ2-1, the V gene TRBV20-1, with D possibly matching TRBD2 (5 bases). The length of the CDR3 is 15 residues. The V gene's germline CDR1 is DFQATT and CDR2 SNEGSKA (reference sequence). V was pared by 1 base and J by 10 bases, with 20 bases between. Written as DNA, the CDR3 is TGCAGTGCTAGAGCTACAAACCCACTGGCGGGCGAGCAGTTCTTC. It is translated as CSARATNPLAGEQFF.

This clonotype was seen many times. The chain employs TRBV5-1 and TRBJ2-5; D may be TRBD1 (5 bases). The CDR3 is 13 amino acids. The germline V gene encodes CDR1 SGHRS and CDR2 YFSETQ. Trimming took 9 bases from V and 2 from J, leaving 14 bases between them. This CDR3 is CATRTTPQETQYF. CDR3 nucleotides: TGCGCCACCAGGACAACCCCACAAGAGACCCAGTACTTC.

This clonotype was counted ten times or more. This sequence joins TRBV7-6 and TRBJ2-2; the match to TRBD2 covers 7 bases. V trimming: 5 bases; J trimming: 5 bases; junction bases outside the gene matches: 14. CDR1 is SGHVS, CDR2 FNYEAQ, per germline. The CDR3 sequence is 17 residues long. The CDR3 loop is CASSPFLGGEDTGELFF. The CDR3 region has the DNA TGTGCCAGCAGCCCCTTCTTGGGGGGGGAGGATACCGGGGAGCTGTTTTTT.

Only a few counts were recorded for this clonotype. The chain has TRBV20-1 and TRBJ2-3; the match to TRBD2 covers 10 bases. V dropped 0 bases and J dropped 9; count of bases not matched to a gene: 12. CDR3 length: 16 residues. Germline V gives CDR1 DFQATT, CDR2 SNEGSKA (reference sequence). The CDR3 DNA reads TGCAGTGCTAGAGATCGGGTAGCGGGAGGTTCAGGGACGCAGTATTTT. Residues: CSARDRVAGGSGTQYF.

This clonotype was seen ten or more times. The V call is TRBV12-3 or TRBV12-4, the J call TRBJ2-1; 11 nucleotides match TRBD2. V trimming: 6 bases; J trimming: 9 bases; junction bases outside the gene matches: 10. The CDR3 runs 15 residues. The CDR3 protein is CASSHPGTSGGEQFF. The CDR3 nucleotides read TGTGCCAGCAGCCATCCCGGGACTAGCGGAGGTGAGCAGTTCTTC.

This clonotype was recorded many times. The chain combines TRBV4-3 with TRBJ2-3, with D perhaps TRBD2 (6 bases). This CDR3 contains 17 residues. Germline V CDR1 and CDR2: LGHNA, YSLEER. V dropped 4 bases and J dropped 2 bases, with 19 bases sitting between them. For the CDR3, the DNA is TGCGCCAGCAGCCCTCGAGGAGGGACCTTCTTCACAGATACGCAGTATTTT. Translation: CASSPRGGTFFTDTQYF.